The 11 T cell receptor beta chains reported below all come from one sample, sequenced in a study of CD8+ T cells in alopecia areata. TCR sequencing used cDNA made by reverse transcription of extracted RNA. Only in-frame clones appear in the TCRdb table, and some are missing; sequencing was by immunoSEQ multiplex PCR. The data show under 150,000 clones, roughly 58% seen once. Sequencing was carried out using CD8+ T cells sorted from blood. The receptors shown here come from a human donor in good health.

J is TRBJ2-3 and V is TRBV25-1, with 7 bases identical to TRBD1. The CDR3 has 14 amino acids. From germline, CDR1 is MGHDK and CDR2 SYGVNS. The V gene end was trimmed by 3 bases and the J gene end by 5 bases; junction bases not matched to a gene: 5. The CDR3 nucleotides are TGTGCCAGCAGTGATCGGGACAGCCAAGATACGCAGTATTTT. It translates to CASSDRDSQDTQYF.

The chain couples TRBV15 to TRBJ2-3; TRBD2 matches at 10 bases. In germline, CDR1 is LNHNV, CDR2 YYDKDF (reference sequence). J was trimmed by 0 bases and V by 4 bases; bases with no gene match: 10. The length of the CDR3 is 18 residues. The CDR3 sequence is CATSTLAGEPSSTDTQYF. The CDR3 nucleotides are TGTGCCACCAGCACGCTAGCGGGAGAACCCTCTAGCACAGATACGCAGTATTTT.

V gene TRBV27 combines with J gene TRBJ2-1, with D maybe TRBD2 (5 bases). Germline V gene data show CDR1 as MNHEY and CDR2 as SMNVEV (reference sequence). Trimming pared 2 bases from V and 2 bases from J, leaving 10 bases between. CDR3 size: 15 residues. The CDR3 spells CASSLTGITYNEQFF. DNA of the CDR3: TGTGCCAGCAGTTTAACCGGGATTACCTACAATGAGCAGTTCTTC.

This sequence joins TRBV29-1 and TRBJ1-2; 8 positions match TRBD1. J gave up 8 bases and V 6 bases, and 8 bases lay outside the gene matches. CDR1 SQVTM and CDR2 ANQGSEA come from the germline V gene. The CDR3 runs to 12 residues. Written as DNA, the CDR3 is TGCAGCGTCCCGGACAGGGTCAGAGGCTACACCTTC. Amino acids: CSVPDRVRGYTF.

The genes are TRBV13 and TRBJ2-5; 11 bases map to TRBD2. Germline V gene sequence: CDR1 PRHDT, CDR2 FYEKMQ (reference sequence). The trim removed 5 bases at V and 3 bases at J, leaving 8 bases unmatched. The CDR3 is 16 amino acids. The CDR3 nucleotides read TGTGCCAGCAGCGCGACCGGGACTAGCGGTGAAGAGACCCAGTACTTC. Amino acid sequence: CASSATGTSGEETQYF. Variable domain in full (rest from reference TRBV13 and TRBJ2-5): AAGVIQSPRHLIKEKRETATLKCYPIPRHDTVYWYQQGPGQDPQFLISFYEKMQSDKGSIPDRFSAQQFSDYHSELNMSSLELGDSALYFCASSATGTSGEETQYFGPGTRLLVL.

The chain joins TRBV30 to TRBJ2-1; 13 positions match TRBD2. CDR3 size: 12 residues. The V and J ends lost 6 bases and 8 bases, in that order; junction bases with no gene match: 1. Per germline, CDR1 GTSNPN and CDR2 SVGIG (reference sequence). CDR3 protein: CACTSGRDEQFF. The DNA for the CDR3 is TGTGCCTGCACTAGCGGGAGGGATGAGCAGTTCTTC.

The genes are TRBV19 and TRBJ2-7, with 8 positions matching TRBD1. Trimming at V came to 7 bases and at J to 7 bases, leaving 6 bases not matched to a gene. Germline V gene data show CDR1 as LNHDA and CDR2 as SQIVND (reference sequence). This CDR3 spans 12 amino acids. CDR3 protein: CASTGQGREQYF. CDR3 DNA sequence: TGTGCCAGTACCGGACAGGGACGGGAGCAGTACTTC.

The rearrangement links TRBV7-9 to TRBJ2-5, with TRBD1 matching 11 bases. The CDR3 has 15 amino acids. Looked up from germline, CDR1 is SEHNR and CDR2 is FQNEAQ (reference sequence). Losses at the gene ends were 3 bases for V and 6 bases for J; bases not matched to a gene: 6. The CDR3 coding sequence is TGTGCCAGCAGCTTCGCCGGGACAGGGGGACAGACCCAGTACTTC. Its protein is CASSFAGTGGQTQYF.

The chain uses TRBV7-2 and TRBJ2-7; D ambiguous. V gave up 5 bases and J gave up 3 bases, with 17 bases separating them. Germline CDR1 is SGHTA and CDR2 is FQGNSA. The CDR3 runs 15 residues. CDR3 residues: CASSVDGRQRYEQYF. The DNA of the CDR3 is TGTGCCAGCAGCGTGGACGGCCGACAACGCTACGAGCAGTACTTC.

The V call is TRBV27, the J call TRBJ2-7, with D possibly being TRBD2 (5 bases). Trimming left V 10 bases short and J 5 bases short, with 18 bases between. There are 13 residues in the CDR3. Germline V gene lookup returns CDR1 MNHEY and CDR2 SMNVEV (reference sequence). The CDR3 sequence: CATSGGVRNEQYF. The CDR3 region has the DNA TGTGCCACCAGCGGAGGAGTCCGGAACGAGCAGTACTTC.

The CDR3 DNA reads as TGCAGCGCCCCCCTAGCGTACGAGCAGTATTTT. As protein: CSAPLAYEQYF. This sequence joins TRBV29-1 and TRBJ2-3, with D maybe TRBD2 (6 bases). V was shortened by 7 bases and J by 11 bases, with 16 bases between the two germline ends. Germline values: CDR1 SQVTM, CDR2 ANQGSEA. There are 11 residues in the CDR3.